These T cell receptor beta chains were read from a single sample in a study of blood T cell repertoires in COVID-19. The repertoire was sequenced with immunoSEQ multiplex PCR; TCRdb's copy has only in-frame clones and lacks some. The sample contains 150,000 to 200,000 clones, 85% to 90% of which appear only once. The source material was PBMCs or T cells enriched from blood (not recorded which). The receptors here all came from a woman between 40 and 50 years old with acute COVID-19. The CDR3 runs from the conserved cysteine through the conserved F or W. The order of the fields is V gene, D gene, J gene, clone size, CDR3 DNA, CDR3 protein. A D gene is named only where the DNA matches it firmly. A clone size is listed for some rows: how often the clone was seen (once, few, many), or a class if it is expanded.

>TRBV2|NA|TRBJ1-5|NA
TGTGCCAGCAGTCCTCGCAGGGGCTATAGCAATCAGCCCCAGCATTTT
CASSPRRGYSNQPQHF
>TRBV4-1|NA|TRBJ1-2|NA
TGCGCCAGCAGCCAAGCGGGGGGATATGGCTACACCTTC
CASSQAGGYGYTF
>TRBV27|TRBD2|TRBJ2-1|NA
TGTGCCAGCAGTTTGTGGACTAGCGGGAGAGGAGGGTCCTACAATGAGCAGTTCTTC
CASSLWTSGRGGSYNEQFF
>TRBV5-4|TRBD2|TRBJ2-1|NA
TGTGCCAGCAGCCCTACTAGCGGGACTATCAATGAGCAGTTCTTC
CASSPTSGTINEQFF
>TRBV7-8|NA|TRBJ2-7|NA
TGTGCCAGCAGCTTAGCACAGAACTACGAGCAGTACTTC
CASSLAQNYEQYF
>TRBV9|TRBD1|TRBJ1-2|NA
TGTGCCAGCAGCGCGATACCAGGGGGCGTAGGGGACTATGGCTACACCTTC
CASSAIPGGVGDYGYTF
>TRBV11-2|NA|TRBJ2-7|NA
TGTGCCAGCAGCGCTAACAGGGAACTCGAGCAGTACTTC
CASSANRELEQYF
>TRBV19|NA|TRBJ2-3|NA
TGTGCCAGTAGTGGCTTCGAGCTAGTGCCGCAGTATTTT
CASSGFELVPQYF
>TRBV6-6|NA|TRBJ1-5|NA
TGTGCCAGCAGTTACGAAGGGGGTGGCAATCAGCCCCAGCATTTT
CASSYEGGGNQPQHF
>TRBV7-2|TRBD2|TRBJ2-1|NA
TGTGCCAGCAGCTTAAGCGGGGGAGGCTTGGGAGAGCAGTTCTTC
CASSLSGGGLGEQFF
>TRBV6-5|TRBD2|TRBJ2-7|NA
TGTGCCAGCAGGGAGACTAGCGGGAGAGGGGGCGAGCAGTACTTC
CASRETSGRGGEQYF
>TRBV15|NA|TRBJ2-1|NA
TGTGCCACCAGCCTTTACGAGGGCGCGTTGGGCTCCTACAATGAGCAGTTCTTC
CATSLYEGALGSYNEQFF
>TRBV21-1|NA|TRBJ2-7|NA
TGTGCCAGCAGCAAAGGGACAGGGATCGACCCCTACTCCTACGAGCAGTACTTC
CASSKGTGIDPYSYEQYF
>TRBV11-2|NA|TRBJ1-1|NA
TGTGCCAGCAGCTCGGGTTGGAGGGGCCTCATGAACACTGAAGCTTTCTTT
CASSSGWRGLMNTEAFF
>TRBV10-3|TRBD1|TRBJ1-2|NA
TGTGCCATCAGTGAGCCAGGTGGCCGGGACAGCTACTATGGCTACACCTTC
CAISEPGGRDSYYGYTF
>TRBV3-1/TRBV3-2|TRBD1|TRBJ1-5|NA
TGTGCCAGCAGCCAGTCACCAGGGGGCGATCAGCCCCAGCATTTT
CASSQSPGGDQPQHF
>TRBV2|TRBD2|TRBJ2-3|NA
TGTGCCAGCAGTGACGGGGGGGGGTCCACAGATACGCAGTATTTT
CASSDGGGSTDTQYF
>TRBV6-5|TRBD2|TRBJ2-3|NA
TGTGCCAGCAGCCCCGGGGGAGGGAGCGCAGATACGCAGTATTTT
CASSPGGGSADTQYF
>TRBV6-5|NA|TRBJ2-3|NA
TGTGCCAGCAGTTACTCGAGAGGAGTGTCCAATACGCAGTATTTT
CASSYSRGVSNTQYF
>TRBV21-1|NA|TRBJ2-1|once
TGTGCCAGCAGCAAGCCGAGACGGGACAGTAGCGGCAATGAGCAGTTCTTC
CASSKPRRDSSGNEQFF
>TRBV7-9|NA|TRBJ1-2|once
TGTGCCAGCAGCGTCGACAAGAATGGCTACACCTTC
CASSVDKNGYTF
>TRBV18|NA|TRBJ2-5|NA
TGTGCCAGCTCACCATCGGGGTTGGGGCAAGAGACCCAGTACTTC
CASSPSGLGQETQYF
>TRBV12-3/TRBV12-4|NA|TRBJ2-7|NA
TGTGCCAGCAGTTTAGCGAGTAGACTAGGGGCGTACTTC
CASSLASRLGAYF
>TRBV28|TRBD2|TRBJ2-1|NA
TGTGCCAGCAGTTCCCCCGGGACTAGTAACAATGAGCAGTTCTTC
CASSSPGTSNNEQFF
>TRBV4-1|NA|TRBJ1-1|NA
TGCGCCAGCAGCCAAGAGGGCGGGGGCAGCCGGAGAAACACTGAAGCTTTCTTT
CASSQEGGGSRRNTEAFF
>TRBV5-1|NA|TRBJ1-3|NA
TGCGCCAGCAGCGGCTTTACTTACAGGGTGGGAGGAAACACCATATATTTT
CASSGFTYRVGGNTIYF
>TRBV4-1|TRBD2|TRBJ2-7|NA
TGCGCCAGCAGCCAAGAAACGGGGGGGGATTTCTCCTACGAGCAGTACTTC
CASSQETGGDFSYEQYF
>TRBV12-3/TRBV12-4|NA|TRBJ2-7|NA
TGTGCCAGCAGTTTGGGCCGGGATCAGTACTTC
CASSLGRDQYF
>TRBV19|NA|TRBJ2-1|NA
TGTGCCAGTAGTACAAGCGGATCCTACAATGAGCAGTTCTTC
CASSTSGSYNEQFF
>TRBV19|TRBD1|TRBJ1-6|NA
TGTGCCAGTAGTTTCGGACAGGGGGTTAATTCACCCCTCCACTTT
CASSFGQGVNSPLHF
>TRBV25-1|TRBD1|TRBJ1-6|NA
TGTGCCAGCAGCCTACAGGGGGCTTGGAATTCACCCCTCCACTTT
CASSLQGAWNSPLHF
>TRBV2|NA|TRBJ1-3|NA
TGTGCCAGCAGTTTACAAGGGGGGGCTGGAAACACCATATATTTT
CASSLQGGAGNTIYF
>TRBV5-1|TRBD1|TRBJ2-7|NA
TGCGCCAGCAGCTTGCATTGGTCTGGACAGGAGTCCTACGAGCAGTACTTC
CASSLHWSGQESYEQYF
>TRBV2|TRBD1|TRBJ2-3|few
TGTGCCAGCAGTGCCCACATGGCGACAGGGGCAAAAGATACGCAGTATTTT
CASSAHMATGAKDTQYF
>TRBV28|NA|TRBJ1-5|NA
TGTGCCAGCAACTATCAGCCCCAGCATTTT
CASNYQPQHF
>TRBV15|NA|TRBJ2-5|NA
TGTGCCACCAGCAGAGATCGAACCCCCAACCGGGAGGAGACCCAGTACTTC
CATSRDRTPNREETQYF
>TRBV27|TRBD2|TRBJ2-1|NA
TGTGCCAGCAGCCCGGGACTAGCACCCAATGAGCAGTTCTTC
CASSPGLAPNEQFF
>TRBV27|NA|TRBJ2-7|NA
TGTGCCAGCAGTTTTGGTCCCGGGGAGCAGTACTTC
CASSFGPGEQYF
>TRBV29-1|NA|TRBJ2-5|NA
TGCAGCGCCGAGGTGGGGGCCTCGGAGACCCAGTACTTC
CSAEVGASETQYF
>TRBV27|TRBD1|TRBJ1-2|once
TGTGCCAGCAGTGGACGGGGGACAGGGAGGGACTATGGCTACACCTTC
CASSGRGTGRDYGYTF
>TRBV6-6|NA|TRBJ2-1|NA
TGTGCCAGCAGCCAGAGGTCGGGACTGGCTAACAATGAGCAGTTCTTC
CASSQRSGLANNEQFF